The 21 T cell receptor beta chains below were found in one sample sequenced in a study of beta chain features in type 1 diabetes. Isolated RNA was reverse transcribed in full, so expressed TCRB transcripts were sequenced. Sequencing was performed with immunoSEQ multiplex PCR; in TCRdb, only in-frame clones are kept and a portion is missing. The sample lists about 330,000 clones, about 10% occurring once. The sequenced sample was naive CD4+ T cells from blood. These receptors were collected from a woman aged 30 to 39 in good health.

In its sample, this clone was seen a few times. This chain links TRBV5-4 with TRBJ2-6; unclear D gene. Germline assignment: CDR1 SGHNT and CDR2 YYREEE (reference sequence). CDR3 size: 14 residues. Deletions cut 4 bases from V and 2 bases from J, with 7 bases between. The CDR3: CASSAGPGANVLTF. The CDR3 DNA sequence: TGTGCCAGCAGCGCCGGTCCTGGGGCCAACGTCCTGACTTTC.

There are a few counts of this clone. The V and J genes are TRBV6-5 and TRBJ2-5; 7 bases fit TRBD1. CDR3 length equals 14 residues. From germline, CDR1 is MNHEY and CDR2 SVGAGI. Trimming cost V 6 bases and J 3 bases; bases outside gene matches: 7. DNA for the CDR3: TGTGCCAGCAGCATCGGGACAGCTAAAGAGACCCAGTACTTC. Translated: CASSIGTAKETQYF.

This clone came up a few times. The chain combines TRBV29-1 with TRBJ2-1; TRBD1 might be the D (5 bases). CDR1 and CDR2 from the germline V gene are SQVTM and ANQGSEA. Trimming shortened V by 3 bases and J by 0 bases, and 9 bases separated the two germline ends. The CDR3 length is 14 residues. The CDR3 spells CSVDGRVSYNEQFF. The CDR3 DNA reads as TGCAGCGTTGACGGCAGGGTCTCCTACAATGAGCAGTTCTTC.

The CDR3 DNA reads TGTGCCAGCAGTGAATTAACCGGGGAGCTGTTTTTT. Translation gives CASSELTGELFF. J is TRBJ2-2 and V is TRBV6-1; D not resolved. Germline V gene sequence: CDR1 MNHNS, CDR2 SASEGT. CDR3 size: 12 residues. Trimming took 2 bases from V and 5 from J, leaving 3 bases between them.

The chain carries TRBV21-1 and TRBJ2-3; the table's D call TRBD2 went unverified against the DNA. TRBV21-1 is a documented pseudogene. This CDR3 region has 17 residues. DNA for the CDR3: TGTGCCAGCAGCAAAGTAGGGCTAGCGGGAAGCACAGATACGCAGTATTTT. This translates into CASSKVGLAGSTDTQYF.

This clone appeared a few times. The chain employs TRBV30 and TRBJ1-5; D perhaps matches TRBD1 (5 bases). The CDR3 has 13 residues. Trimming removed 2 bases at V and 5 bases at J, with 10 bases between. Germline assignment: CDR1 GTSNPN and CDR2 SVGIG (reference sequence). CDR3 sequence: CAWSSGRHQPQHF. CDR3 nucleotides: TGTGCCTGGAGTTCAGGGAGGCATCAGCCCCAGCATTTT.

The chain has TRBV25-1 and TRBJ2-1; 9 bases line up with TRBD2. Trimming took 1 base from V and 4 from J; bases not matched to a gene: 2. This CDR3 spans 15 amino acids. The germline V gene has CDR1 MGHDK and CDR2 SYGVNS. In DNA form, the CDR3 reads TGTGCCAGCAGTGAATCGACTAGCGGATACAATGAGCAGTTCTTC. Its protein product is CASSESTSGYNEQFF.

This chain links TRBV9 with TRBJ2-6; 8 bases map to TRBD1. With 3 bases clipped from V and 1 base from J, the junction kept 9 bases outside the gene matches. Germline V gene data show CDR1 as SGDLS and CDR2 as YYNGEE. The CDR3 totals 18 residues. CDR3 amino acids: CASSGGQEGWSGANVLTF. The CDR3 DNA reads as TGTGCCAGCAGCGGGGGACAGGAGGGGTGGTCTGGGGCCAACGTCCTGACTTTC.

Comment on this clone: Other DNA sequences in this sample translate to the same CDR3. The chain links TRBV7-2 to TRBJ2-1; the D gene is possibly TRBD1 (5 bases). Trimming cost V 1 base and J 4 bases, with 5 bases left between them. The CDR3 sequence is 13 residues long. Germline V gene data show CDR1 as SGHTA and CDR2 as FQGNSA. The CDR3 DNA follows: TGTGCCAGCAGCTTAGGACAGTACAATGAGCAGTTCTTC. It specifies CASSLGQYNEQFF.

J is TRBJ2-3 and V is TRBV5-1; perhaps TRBD2 as D (7 bases). Per the germline V gene, CDR1 is SGHRS and CDR2 is YFSETQ. The V and J ends lost 5 bases and 2 bases respectively, with 12 bases between them. This CDR3 contains 14 residues. CDR3 nucleotides: TGCGCCAGCAGTGAGGGGGGGGCCACAGATACGCAGTATTTT. Translating it yields CASSEGGATDTQYF. Full variable domain (rest looked up from reference TRBV5-1 and TRBJ2-3): KAGVTQTPRYLIKTRGQQVTLSCSPISGHRSVSWYQQTPGQGLQFLFEYFSETQRNKGNFPGRFSGRQFSNSRSEMNVSTLELGDSALYLCASSEGGATDTQYFGPGTRLTVL.

The chain recombines TRBV7-2 with TRBJ2-3, with TRBD1 matching 8 bases. The CDR3 has 17 amino acids. The V gene end was trimmed by 1 base and the J gene end by 2 bases; junction bases not matched to a gene: 8. Looked up from germline, CDR1 is SGHTA and CDR2 is FQGNSA. The CDR3 DNA reads as TGTGCCAGCAGCTTAGGCCAGGGGGCTACACCCACAGATACGCAGTATTTT. Translating gives CASSLGQGATPTDTQYF.

This chain joins TRBV7-2 and TRBJ2-7; unclear D gene. Trimming stripped 1 base from V and 0 bases from J, with 4 bases between. The CDR3 covers 13 residues. Per germline, CDR1 SGHTA and CDR2 FQGNSA. The chain's CDR3 is CASSLDISYEQYF. The CDR3 bases are TGTGCCAGCAGCTTAGACATCTCCTACGAGCAGTACTTC.

The J gene is TRBJ1-1, the V gene TRBV7-8, with TRBD1 matching 9 bases. Germline CDR1 reads SGHVS; CDR2 reads FQNEAQ. The CDR3 covers 17 residues. V was clipped by 4 bases and J by 3 bases; unmatched bases: 12. The CDR3 spells CASSSALSQGAYTEAFF. As DNA, the CDR3 is TGTGCCAGCAGCTCAGCGCTATCACAGGGGGCTTACACTGAAGCTTTCTTT.

The rearrangement links TRBV27 to TRBJ2-5, with a tentative D call TRBD2 (5 bases). The CDR3 consists of 15 residues. Germline V lookup: CDR1 MNHEY, CDR2 SMNVEV (reference sequence). Trimming took 3 bases from V and 5 from J, leaving 16 bases between them. The CDR3 sequence: CASSFGGARDETQYF. DNA for the CDR3: TGTGCCAGCAGTTTCGGAGGTGCAAGAGACGAGACCCAGTACTTC.

The chain is built from TRBV7-2 and TRBJ2-7; TRBD2 aligns across 9 bases. V was clipped by 1 base and J by 0 bases; unmatched bases: 4. The CDR3 has 16 amino acids. Germline CDR1 reads SGHTA; CDR2 reads FQGNSA. Here the CDR3 DNA reads TGTGCCAGCAGCTTAGGAAGTAGCGGGAGCTCCTACGAGCAGTACTTC. Its protein is CASSLGSSGSSYEQYF.

The V call is TRBV4-1, the J call TRBJ2-7, with 13 bases matching TRBD2. Germline V CDR1 and CDR2: MGHRA, YSYEKL. Germline trimming cut 4 bases from V and 2 bases from J; bases unmatched to any gene: 8. This CDR3 has 17 amino acids. CDR3 DNA: TGCGCCAGCAGCCTCCGGACTAGCGGGAGTACCACCTACGAGCAGTACTTC. This translates into CASSLRTSGSTTYEQYF.

This clone was found a few times. The chain joins TRBV6-4 to TRBJ2-2; TRBD1 matches at 7 bases. The CDR3 has 13 amino acids. CDR1 is MRHNA and CDR2 is SNTAGT in the germline V gene. The J segment lost 6 bases and the V segment lost 5 bases, leaving 3 bases of the junction unmatched. This chain's CDR3 is CASSPQGAGELFF. In DNA, the CDR3 is TGTGCCAGCAGTCCGCAGGGGGCCGGGGAGCTGTTTTTT.

A few counts support this clone. V gene TRBV7-3 combines with J gene TRBJ2-2; the D gene is possibly TRBD1 (7 bases). Germline V CDR1 and CDR2: SGHTA, FQGTGA. V was shortened by 5 bases and J by 4 bases, with 14 bases between the two germline ends. The CDR3 contains 15 residues. The CDR3: CASSEDRRGTGELFF. For the CDR3, the DNA is TGTGCCAGCAGCGAGGACAGGCGGGGCACCGGGGAGCTGTTTTTT.

This clone was seen more than once but under ten times. The chain has TRBV7-6 and TRBJ2-7; TRBD1 matches at 8 bases. This CDR3 comprises 15 residues. V trimming: 5 bases; J trimming: 3 bases; junction bases outside the gene matches: 9. From germline, CDR1 is SGHVS and CDR2 FNYEAQ. CDR3 in amino acids: CASSLETGENYEQYF. The CDR3 DNA reads as TGTGCCAGCAGCCTCGAGACAGGGGAGAACTACGAGCAGTACTTC.

This clone was found a few times. The chain couples TRBV7-2 to TRBJ1-1; maybe TRBD1 (6 bases). V lost 3 bases to trimming and J lost 8 bases, with 13 bases between them. This CDR3 has 13 amino acids. Germline V CDR1 and CDR2: SGHTA, FQGNSA. DNA for the CDR3: TGTGCCAGCAGCTTCGTACAGGGCGGCGAAGCTTTCTTT. Its protein product is CASSFVQGGEAFF.

This clone was observed a few times. The genes are TRBV9 and TRBJ2-1; TRBD2 matches at 10 bases. The germline V gene has CDR1 SGDLS and CDR2 YYNGEE. The CDR3 is 15 amino acids. The V segment lost 3 bases and the J segment 9 bases; nucleotides outside the gene matches: 9. The CDR3 DNA follows: TGTGCCAGCAGCGGAACTAGCGGGGCCGGAAGTGAGCAGTTCTTC. Encoded protein: CASSGTSGAGSEQFF.